The 24 T cell receptor beta chains reported below all come from one sample, sequenced in a study of human T cells and chemical hapten exposure. Documented time point: patch test 1, 2 weeks after DPC sensitization. Documented treatment: therapeutic diphenylcyclopropenone sensitization with weekly scalp DPC. From the RACE reads, TCRdb called clonotypes with MiXCR, one entry per CDR3 protein. In the table there are just under 350,000 distinct CDR3 sequences, around 7% of which are singletons. The input for sequencing was whole blood, taken in connection with sensitization to the hapten diphenylcyclopropenone (DPC). These receptors were obtained from a woman under 30 with alopecia areata. Some clones in this sample may be carry-over from other donors' samples.

This clonotype has a handful of counts. The chain carries TRBV29-1 and TRBJ1-6, with a possible D match to TRBD1 (6 bases). Germline lookup yields CDR1 SQVTM and CDR2 ANQGSEA. V was pared by 6 bases and J by 6 bases, with 12 bases between. The CDR3 is 13 amino acids. CDR3 sequence: CSVQGRINSPLHF. CDR3 nucleotide sequence: TGCAGCGTCCAGGGGCGGATTAATTCACCCCTCCACTTT.

In this sample, this clonotype turned up a few times. The V call is TRBV6-1, the J call TRBJ2-3, with 9 bases aligning to TRBD2. The length of the CDR3 is 19 residues. V dropped 7 bases and J dropped 2; count of bases not matched to a gene: 19. Germline V gives CDR1 MNHNS, CDR2 SASEGT. CDR3 DNA sequence: TGTGCCAGCAACCCTGCCCTAGCGGGGACGGTTCCGAACACAGATACGCAGTATTTT. Translation gives CASNPALAGTVPNTDTQYF.

This clonotype has a count of ten or more. This chain connects TRBV28 to TRBJ1-3; no clear D. CDR3 length: 16 amino acids. Germline CDR1 and CDR2: MDHEN and SYDVKM. Deletions cut 4 bases from V and 4 bases from J, with 17 bases between. As DNA, the CDR3 is TGTGCCAGCAGTTCACCCGGCGGCGCTGACGGAAACACCATATATTTT. This codes for CASSSPGGADGNTIYF.

This clonotype was picked up many times. The chain couples TRBV24-1 to TRBJ2-2; D gene ambiguous. The CDR3 has 12 residues. V was trimmed by 4 bases and J by 6 bases, leaving 5 bases between them. CDR1 is KGHDR, CDR2 SFDVKD, per germline. The CDR3 loop reads CATSEAAGELFF. As DNA, the CDR3 is TGTGCCACCAGTGAGGCGGCCGGGGAGCTGTTTTTT.

This clonotype was observed a few times. The chain carries TRBV5-6 and TRBJ1-2; a weak D match, TRBD1 (5 bases). V lost 0 bases to trimming and J lost 5 bases, with 11 bases between them. Germline CDR1 is SGHDT and CDR2 is YYEEEE. The CDR3 loop spans 14 amino acids. The CDR3 DNA reads as TGTGCCAGCAGCTTGGCCGACAGCCAATATGGCTACACCTTC. It codes for CASSLADSQYGYTF.

The rearrangement uses TRBV4-1 and TRBJ2-4; 7 positions match TRBD1. The CDR3 covers 17 residues. The ends lost 0 bases at V and 6 bases at J; junction bases unmatched: 11. From germline, CDR1 is MGHRA and CDR2 YSYEKL. CDR3 residues: CASSQEEGTAALNIQYF. The DNA for the CDR3 is TGCGCCAGCAGCCAAGAGGAAGGGACAGCCGCATTAAACATTCAGTACTTC.

The chain recombines TRBV7-9 with TRBJ2-3, with 13 bases aligning to TRBD2. This CDR3 comprises 16 residues. Germline V gene sequence: CDR1 SEHNR, CDR2 FQNEAQ (reference sequence). V shed 4 bases, J shed 7 bases, and the junction held 8 bases outside the gene matches. CDR3 residues: CASSYRLAGGLNTQYF. CDR3 sequence (DNA): TGTGCCAGCAGCTATCGACTAGCGGGGGGCCTGAATACGCAGTATTTT.

The V call is TRBV6-6, the J call TRBJ2-3; TRBD2 is a possible D gene (5 bases). Trimming stripped 5 bases from V and 4 bases from J, with 13 bases between. CDR1 is MNHNY and CDR2 is SVGAGI in the germline V gene (reference sequence). The CDR3 is 14 amino acids. The CDR3, as DNA: TGTGCCAGCAGTGAACTAGTATCGGCAGATACGCAGTATTTT. Translation: CASSELVSADTQYF.

This clonotype came up a few times. This chain joins TRBV10-3 and TRBJ1-1; maybe TRBD1 (5 bases). CDR1 is ENHRY, CDR2 SYGVKD, per germline. The CDR3 is 16 residues long. V was trimmed by 0 bases and J by 1 base, leaving 12 bases between them. The DNA of the CDR3 is TGTGCCATCAGTGAGTCGTATGGACAAACGAACACTGAAGCTTTCTTT. This gives the protein CAISESYGQTNTEAFF.

This clonotype came up a few times. CDR3 bases: TGTGCCAGCAGTTCGGTCTCCGGGGGGGGCAAAGATACGCAGTATTTT. Translating it yields CASSSVSGGGKDTQYF. The rearrangement links TRBV6-5 to TRBJ2-3; the match to TRBD2 covers 8 bases. V shed 4 bases, J shed 5 bases, and the junction held 11 bases outside the gene matches. The germline CDR1 and CDR2 sequences are MNHEY and SVGAGI. This CDR3 is built from 16 residues.

In its sample, this clonotype was seen a few times. The chain combines TRBV11-2 with TRBJ1-1; no clear D. Germline assignment: CDR1 SGHAT and CDR2 FQNNGV. Deletions cut 2 bases from V and 1 base from J, with 8 bases between. The CDR3 loop spans 14 amino acids. The CDR3 region is CASSLIMGNTEAFF. The CDR3 bases are TGTGCCAGCAGCTTAATTATGGGGAACACTGAAGCTTTCTTT.

The sample holds many counts of this clonotype. V usage is TRBV10-2 and J usage is TRBJ2-2; D not certain. CDR1 is WSHSY, CDR2 SAAADI, per germline. The CDR3 has 14 residues. Trimming took 8 bases from V and 0 from J, leaving 10 bases between them. CDR3 protein: CASGSSANTGELFF. CDR3 nucleotide sequence: TGCGCCAGCGGATCGAGCGCGAACACCGGGGAGCTGTTTTTT.

This clonotype was recorded at least ten times. This chain connects TRBV28 to TRBJ2-3; 10 nucleotides align to TRBD2. The germline gives CDR1 MDHEN, CDR2 SYDVKM. The CDR3 consists of 16 residues. Trimming took 5 bases from V and 2 from J; bases not matched to a gene: 7. CDR3 residues: CASSPLAGGLTDTQYF. The CDR3, as DNA: TGTGCCAGCAGTCCGTTAGCGGGGGGCCTCACAGATACGCAGTATTTT.

This clonotype was counted many times. This rearrangement joins TRBV29-1 to TRBJ2-7; D unresolved. The CDR3 has 11 amino acids. Germline V gene lookup returns CDR1 SQVTM and CDR2 ANQGSEA. V shed 5 bases and J shed 3 bases, with 8 bases lying between them. For the CDR3, the DNA is TGCAGCGTTCAACCCAACTACGAGCAGTACTTC. This codes for CSVQPNYEQYF.

This clonotype was counted at least ten times. The CDR3: CASKQGDGANVLTF. The DNA for the CDR3 is TGTGCCAGCAAACAGGGGGACGGGGCCAACGTCCTGACTTTC. The chain recombines TRBV27 with TRBJ2-6, with 8 bases aligning to TRBD1. This CDR3 contains 14 residues. In germline, CDR1 is MNHEY, CDR2 SMNVEV (reference sequence). The V and J ends lost 7 bases and 4 bases, in that order; junction bases with no gene match: 3.

This clonotype has only a few counts. The J gene is TRBJ2-7, the V gene TRBV4-2; the D is unclear. CDR1 and CDR2 from the germline V gene are LGHNA and YNFKEQ. This CDR3 spans 13 amino acids. The V gene lost 0 bases and the J gene lost 4 bases, with 7 bases spanning the gap. In nucleotides, the CDR3 is TGTGCCAGCAGCCAAGATTCCGGGTACGAGCAGTACTTC. It specifies CASSQDSGYEQYF.

This clonotype was observed a handful of times. The chain uses TRBV7-9 and TRBJ2-7, with D possibly matching TRBD1 (6 bases). V was cut by 5 bases and J by 6 bases, with 11 bases left in between. The V gene's germline CDR1 is SEHNR and CDR2 FQNEAQ (reference sequence). This CDR3 region has 12 residues. In DNA, the CDR3 is TGTGCCAGCAGCCTAGGACAGACCGAGCAGTACTTC. Encoded protein: CASSLGQTEQYF.

This clonotype has only a few counts. The chain joins TRBV7-2 to TRBJ1-4; TRBD1 might be the D (6 bases). This CDR3 is 14 amino acids long. Trimming shortened V by 6 bases and J by 8 bases, and 16 bases separated the two germline ends. The V gene's germline CDR1 is SGHTA and CDR2 FQGNSA. CDR3 sequence reads: CASRAGAGEEKLFF. The CDR3 DNA sequence: TGTGCCAGCAGGGCCGGGGCAGGGGAGGAAAAACTGTTTTTT.

This clonotype has more than one count but fewer than ten. The chain is built from TRBV7-3 and TRBJ2-1; a possible D gene is TRBD1 (6 bases). The germline V and J ends were trimmed by 6 bases and 4 bases, with 22 bases remaining between them. This CDR3 has 17 amino acids. CDR1 and CDR2 from the germline V gene are SGHTA and FQGTGA. The CDR3 DNA is TGTGCCAGCAGTCTACGGAGAGGGGGTGTAAAGTACAATGAGCAGTTCTTC. Its translation is CASSLRRGGVKYNEQFF.

This chain links TRBV6-5 with TRBJ2-1, with D perhaps matching TRBD2 (7 bases). V shed 6 bases and J shed 4 bases, with 10 bases lying between them. This CDR3 comprises 13 residues. The germline V gene has CDR1 MNHEY and CDR2 SVGAGI. CDR3 in DNA: TGTGCCAGCAGAGGGGGGGGATACAATGAGCAGTTCTTC. Translation gives CASRGGGYNEQFF.

The gene calls are TRBV2 and TRBJ2-2; D gene unclear. With 2 bases removed from V and 7 bases from J, the gap between germline ends came to 5 bases. Germline CDR1 is SNHLY and CDR2 is FYNNEI. The CDR3 extends over 12 amino acids. CDR3 sequence (DNA): TGTGCCAGCAGTGAACTTGACGGGGAGCTGTTTTTT. It specifies CASSELDGELFF.

The CDR3 DNA reads TGTGCCAGCAGTGGGCGGTTCAATCAGCCCCAGCATTTT. Protein: CASSGRFNQPQHF. This chain uses TRBV6-1 with TRBJ1-5, with D uncertain. The germline V and J ends were trimmed by 4 bases and 3 bases, with 7 bases remaining between them. Looked up from germline, CDR1 is MNHNS and CDR2 is SASEGT. This CDR3 contains 13 residues.

The chain couples TRBV2 to TRBJ2-1; 8 bases are a match to TRBD1. The CDR3 runs 16 residues. Germline lookup yields CDR1 SNHLY and CDR2 FYNNEI. V dropped 3 bases and J dropped 0; count of bases not matched to a gene: 4. CDR3 sequence: CASSDRGLSSYNEQFF. The CDR3 coding sequence is TGTGCCAGCAGTGACAGGGGGCTCAGCTCCTACAATGAGCAGTTCTTC.

This clonotype occurred many times. This chain connects TRBV12-3 or TRBV12-4 to TRBJ2-2; TRBD1 matches 7 bases. V dropped 5 bases and J dropped 6; count of bases not matched to a gene: 3. The CDR3 is 13 amino acids. The CDR3 protein is CASSLTGAGELFF. DNA for the CDR3: TGTGCCAGCAGTCTTACAGGGGCCGGGGAGCTGTTTTTT.